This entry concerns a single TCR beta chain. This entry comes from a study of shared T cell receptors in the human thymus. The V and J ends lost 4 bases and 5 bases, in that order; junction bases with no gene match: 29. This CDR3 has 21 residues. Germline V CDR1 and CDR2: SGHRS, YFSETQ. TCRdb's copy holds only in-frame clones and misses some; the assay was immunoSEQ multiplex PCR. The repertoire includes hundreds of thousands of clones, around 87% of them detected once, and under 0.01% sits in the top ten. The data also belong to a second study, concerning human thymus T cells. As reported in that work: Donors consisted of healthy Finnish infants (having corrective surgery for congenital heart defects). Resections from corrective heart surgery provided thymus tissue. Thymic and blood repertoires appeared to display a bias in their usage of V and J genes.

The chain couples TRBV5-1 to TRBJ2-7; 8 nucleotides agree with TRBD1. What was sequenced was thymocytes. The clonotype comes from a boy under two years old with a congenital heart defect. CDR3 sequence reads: CASSPQDRTGRTGKIGNEQYF. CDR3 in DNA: TGCGCCAGCAGCCCCCAGGACAGGACAGGCCGGACAGGGAAAATTGGCAACGAGCAGTACTTC.